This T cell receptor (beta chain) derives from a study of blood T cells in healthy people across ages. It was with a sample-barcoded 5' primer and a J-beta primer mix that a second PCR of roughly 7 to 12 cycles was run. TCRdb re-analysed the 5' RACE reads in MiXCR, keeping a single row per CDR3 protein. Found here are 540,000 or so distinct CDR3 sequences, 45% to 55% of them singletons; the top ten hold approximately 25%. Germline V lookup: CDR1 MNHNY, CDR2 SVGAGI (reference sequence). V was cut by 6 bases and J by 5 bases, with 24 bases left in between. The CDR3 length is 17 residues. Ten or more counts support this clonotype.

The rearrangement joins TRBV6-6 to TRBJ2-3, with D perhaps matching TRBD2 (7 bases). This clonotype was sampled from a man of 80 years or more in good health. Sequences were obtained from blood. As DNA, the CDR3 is TGTGCCAGCAGCCGGACCTATTTGGGGGAGGGGGGAGATACGCAGTATTTT. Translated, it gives CASSRTYLGEGGDTQYF.